The clone carrying this T cell receptor (beta chain) was counted only a few times. Antigen: not known. Treatment meaning: oral pan-JAK inhibitor, 5-10 mg twice daily. cDNA prepared by RNA extraction and subsequent reverse transcription served as the template for sequencing. This table comes from immunoSEQ multiplex PCR, and its TCRdb copy is limited to in-frame clones, with some not included. The sample holds about 200,000 clones, about 50% seen once. The sample comes from a study of CD8+ T cells in alopecia areata. Study results and limitations: Greater clonality was observed in lesional scalp samples, especially alopecia totalis/universalis, versus normal scalp.

The V gene's germline CDR1 is SQVTM and CDR2 ANQGSEA. Deletions cut 1 base from V and 10 bases from J, with 17 bases between. The CDR3 consists of 14 residues. Sequenced here: CD4+ T cells sorted from blood, sampled at week 4, from a patient treated with tofacitinib. The sequence derives from a human donor with alopecia areata. The chain has TRBV29-1 and TRBJ2-1; the D gene is possibly TRBD1 (6 bases). The CDR3 loop is CSVEADLGGLEQFF. DNA for the CDR3: TGCAGCGTTGAAGCGGATCTTGGGGGCTTGGAGCAGTTCTTC.